These 29 T cell receptor beta chains came from one sample sequenced in a study of control samples from healthy donors and cancer patients. The repertoire was sequenced with immunoSEQ multiplex PCR; TCRdb's copy has only in-frame clones and lacks some. This table holds around 140,000 clones, approximately 93% found once. Sequencing input: blood. The receptors here all came from a man aged 18 to 30 in good health.

The rearrangement links TRBV6-6 to TRBJ2-2, with a tentative D call TRBD1 (5 bases). CDR3 length: 16 residues. CDR1 and CDR2 from the germline V gene are MNHNY and SVGAGI (reference sequence). V lost 2 bases, J lost 1 base, and 11 bases lay in between. As DNA, the CDR3 is TGTGCCAGCAGTTACGACAGTCCGGTGAACACCGGGGAGCTGTTTTTT. Its translation is CASSYDSPVNTGELFF.

V is TRBV18 and J is TRBJ2-3, with D perhaps matching TRBD2 (7 bases). V was trimmed by 2 bases and J by 2 bases, leaving 17 bases between them. Germline V gene data show CDR1 as KGHSH and CDR2 as LQKENI. The CDR3 runs to 17 residues. The CDR3 loop reads CASSPNWGGWATDTQYF. The CDR3 DNA sequence: TGTGCCAGCTCACCAAACTGGGGGGGCTGGGCCACAGATACGCAGTATTTT.

CDR3 nucleotide sequence: TGTGCCATCAGGGACAGGTTCTACGAGCAGTACTTC. It encodes CAIRDRFYEQYF. V usage is TRBV10-3 and J usage is TRBJ2-7, with 7 nucleotides matching TRBD1. Germline V gene data show CDR1 as ENHRY and CDR2 as SYGVKD. Trimming at V came to 6 bases and at J to 3 bases, leaving 2 bases not matched to a gene. The CDR3 has 12 amino acids.

The chain couples TRBV6-2 or TRBV6-3 to TRBJ2-1, with 9 bases matching TRBD2. Germline V lookup: CDR1 MNHEY, CDR2 SVGEGT. The V segment lost 5 bases and the J segment 11 bases; nucleotides outside the gene matches: 4. The length of the CDR3 is 12 residues. The CDR3 nucleotides are TGTGCCAGCAGTAGACTAGCGGAGAAGCAGTTCTTC. Protein product: CASSRLAEKQFF.

This CDR3 reads CASSLSGGSFLVNSPLHF. The CDR3, as DNA: TGTGCCAGCAGTTTATCAGGGGGGTCCTTTCTAGTAAATTCACCCCTCCACTTT. V gene TRBV2 combines with J gene TRBJ1-6, with 7 positions matching TRBD1. Germline V gene data show CDR1 as SNHLY and CDR2 as FYNNEI. There are 18 residues in the CDR3. The J segment lost 7 bases and the V segment lost 5 bases, leaving 17 bases of the junction unmatched.

The gene calls are TRBV4-2 and TRBJ2-7; a possible D gene is TRBD2 (6 bases). Trimming removed 8 bases at V and 0 bases at J, with 11 bases between. The CDR3 is 13 residues long. CDR1 is LGHNA and CDR2 is YNFKEQ in the germline V gene. The CDR3 DNA reads as TGTGCCAGCGGACTAAAGAACTCCTACGAGCAGTACTTC. It is translated as CASGLKNSYEQYF.

This chain uses TRBV7-9 with TRBJ2-5, with a possible D match to TRBD1 (5 bases). Germline V gives CDR1 SEHNR, CDR2 FQNEAQ (reference sequence). V lost 2 bases and J 4 bases, leaving 14 bases between the germline ends. There are 15 residues in the CDR3. CDR3 coding DNA: TGTGCCAGCAGCTTAATGGACAATAGGGCAGAGACCCAGTACTTC. It codes for CASSLMDNRAETQYF.

The chain links TRBV19 to TRBJ1-1, with D possibly being TRBD1 (6 bases). V was trimmed by 7 bases and J by 7 bases, leaving 22 bases between them. CDR3 length: 15 residues. The germline V gene has CDR1 LNHDA and CDR2 SQIVND (reference sequence). This CDR3 reads CASTASDRAVNEAFF. The CDR3 DNA reads TGTGCCAGTACCGCCTCGGACAGAGCGGTAAATGAAGCTTTCTTT.

The rearrangement joins TRBV9 to TRBJ2-3, with D tentatively TRBD1 or TRBD2 (6 bases each). V lost 0 bases and J lost 3, with 17 bases in between. CDR1 is SGDLS and CDR2 is YYNGEE in the germline V gene. The CDR3 spans 17 residues. CDR3 DNA: TGTGCCAGCAGCGTAGGTGGGTCAAGGGGGAGGACAGATACGCAGTATTTT. Protein sequence: CASSVGGSRGRTDTQYF.

This chain connects TRBV5-1 to TRBJ2-7; 8 bases line up with TRBD2. The J segment lost 4 bases and the V segment lost 4 bases, leaving 4 bases of the junction unmatched. The CDR3 is 13 residues long. Germline CDR1 SGHRS, CDR2 YFSETQ. This chain's CDR3 is CASSPGGTYEQYF. CDR3 bases: TGCGCCAGCAGCCCGGGAGGGACTTACGAGCAGTACTTC.

The V gene is TRBV29-1, the J gene TRBJ2-3; the D is unclear. The germline CDR1 and CDR2 sequences are SQVTM and ANQGSEA. V was pared by 0 bases and J by 8 bases, with 9 bases between. The CDR3 has 12 amino acids. The CDR3: CSVEDRYGTQYF. The CDR3 DNA sequence: TGCAGCGTTGAAGATCGGTATGGTACGCAGTATTTT.

V is TRBV6-5 and J is TRBJ2-5; a weak D match, TRBD2 (5 bases). The V gene's germline CDR1 is MNHEY and CDR2 SVGAGI. V was cut by 1 base and J by 4 bases, with 16 bases left in between. The CDR3 has 16 residues. The CDR3 sequence: CASSYLRARAGETQYF. CDR3 in DNA: TGTGCCAGCAGTTACTTGAGGGCGCGGGCTGGAGAGACCCAGTACTTC.

The rearrangement joins TRBV6-5 to TRBJ1-2, with 10 positions matching TRBD1. The V segment lost 5 bases and the J segment 5 bases; nucleotides outside the gene matches: 8. CDR1 is MNHEY, CDR2 SVGAGI, per germline. CDR3 size: 15 residues. CDR3 DNA: TGTGCCAGCAGTCCTCCCGGGACAGGGGATTATGGCTACACCTTC. Its protein product is CASSPPGTGDYGYTF.

The chain recombines TRBV11-2 with TRBJ2-5; 7 bases align to TRBD1. Looked up from germline, CDR1 is SGHAT and CDR2 is FQNNGV. The V segment lost 5 bases and the J segment 3 bases; nucleotides outside the gene matches: 9. The CDR3 spans 15 residues. CDR3 in amino acids: CASSSPGTEKETQYF. The DNA for the CDR3 is TGTGCCAGCAGCAGTCCCGGGACAGAGAAAGAGACCCAGTACTTC.

V is TRBV29-1 and J is TRBJ2-1, with D possibly TRBD1 on 5 matching bases. Trimming removed 3 bases at V and 5 bases at J, with 5 bases between. The CDR3 is 11 residues long. The germline gives CDR1 SQVTM, CDR2 ANQGSEA. CDR3 amino acids: CSVDRDNEQFF. The CDR3 bases are TGCAGCGTTGACAGGGACAATGAGCAGTTCTTC.

The chain recombines TRBV7-9 with TRBJ2-1; the match to TRBD1 covers 8 bases. V shed 2 bases, J shed 6 bases, and the junction held 9 bases outside the gene matches. This CDR3 spans 16 amino acids. Germline V gene lookup returns CDR1 SEHNR and CDR2 FQNEAQ (reference sequence). CDR3 sequence (DNA): TGTGCCAGCAGCTTATCGAGGACAGGGACCAGCAATGAGCAGTTCTTC. It codes for CASSLSRTGTSNEQFF.

V and J are TRBV19 and TRBJ1-5; 12 bases map to TRBD1. V trimming: 3 bases; J trimming: 7 bases; junction bases outside the gene matches: 7. Germline-derived CDR1 and CDR2 are LNHDA and SQIVND (reference sequence). This CDR3 has 16 amino acids. The CDR3 DNA follows: TGTGCCAGTAGTATGAGGGACAGGGGGCTTCAGCAGCCCCAGCATTTT. Protein: CASSMRDRGLQQPQHF.

The count of this clone is one. The chain combines TRBV13 with TRBJ1-3; D not certain. V was pared by 5 bases and J by 0 bases, with 14 bases between. The CDR3 loop spans 16 amino acids. CDR1 and CDR2 (germline): PRHDT, FYEKMQ (reference sequence). CDR3 in amino acids: CASSRLGSLSGNTIYF. DNA of the CDR3: TGTGCCAGCAGCCGGCTCGGAAGCCTCTCTGGAAACACCATATATTTT.

The V and J genes are TRBV27 and TRBJ2-5; D gene ambiguous. CDR1 is MNHEY, CDR2 SMNVEV, per germline (reference sequence). The CDR3 consists of 13 residues. Trimming took 0 bases from V and 7 from J, leaving 9 bases between them. Written as DNA, the CDR3 is TGTGCCAGCAGTTTATCGATAGTGGGGACCCAGTACTTC. Its translation: CASSLSIVGTQYF.

The chain combines TRBV5-1 with TRBJ2-5; D might be TRBD1 (6 bases). CDR1 and CDR2 from the germline V gene are SGHRS and YFSETQ. The CDR3 has 14 residues. V was shortened by 3 bases and J by 1 base, with 10 bases between the two germline ends. The CDR3 protein is CASSYTGSQETQYF. The CDR3 region has the DNA TGCGCCAGCAGCTACACAGGGTCCCAAGAGACCCAGTACTTC.

This clone was counted between two and nine times. The genes are TRBV5-1 and TRBJ1-1, with D perhaps TRBD1 (5 bases). Between the trimmed V and J ends, which lost 0 bases and 0 bases, there was a span of 6 bases. The CDR3 has 14 residues. Germline CDR1 SGHRS, CDR2 YFSETQ. CDR3 loop: CASSLDRMNTEAFF. The CDR3 nucleotides are TGCGCCAGCAGCTTGGACAGGATGAACACTGAAGCTTTCTTT.

The rearrangement joins TRBV5-4 to TRBJ2-5, with TRBD2 identical over 9 bases. In germline, CDR1 is SGHNT, CDR2 YYREEE (reference sequence). This CDR3 contains 15 residues. J lost 4 bases, V lost 2 bases, and 6 bases had no gene match. The CDR3 coding sequence is TGTGCCAGCAGCTTTCTAGCGGGAATCGGAGAGACCCAGTACTTC. This encodes CASSFLAGIGETQYF.

The J gene is TRBJ1-1, the V gene TRBV6-5; TRBD1 aligns across 9 bases. V lost 5 bases and J lost 4; bases outside the gene matches: 8. This CDR3 is 15 amino acids long. CDR1 and CDR2 (germline): MNHEY, SVGAGI. Here the CDR3 DNA reads TGTGCCAGCAGTCTCTCGGCGACAGGGGGCACTGAAGCTTTCTTT. Translation: CASSLSATGGTEAFF.

The chain is built from TRBV2 and TRBJ2-7, with D maybe TRBD1 (6 bases). The CDR3 loop spans 13 amino acids. Between the trimmed V and J ends, which lost 6 bases and 0 bases, there was a span of 9 bases. Germline-derived CDR1 and CDR2 are SNHLY and FYNNEI. The CDR3: CASSGDISYEQYF. The CDR3 DNA is TGTGCCAGCAGCGGGGACATCTCCTACGAGCAGTACTTC.

The rearrangement links TRBV30 to TRBJ1-4; tentative D call: TRBD1 (5 bases). V was cut by 1 base and J by 2 bases, with 8 bases left in between. Germline values: CDR1 GTSNPN, CDR2 SVGIG (reference sequence). CDR3 length: 14 residues. As DNA, the CDR3 is TGTGCCTGGAGTGGGACACGGACTAATGAAAAACTGTTTTTT. It codes for CAWSGTRTNEKLFF.

This clone came up once. CDR3 region: CASSLQIDRAQYF. The CDR3 bases are TGTGCCAGCAGCTTGCAAATCGACAGGGCGCAGTATTTT. The V and J genes are TRBV7-2 and TRBJ2-3; 7 nucleotides agree with TRBD1. Germline V CDR1 and CDR2: SGHTA, FQGNSA. V dropped 3 bases and J dropped 10; count of bases not matched to a gene: 7. The CDR3 loop spans 13 amino acids.

V usage is TRBV29-1 and J usage is TRBJ1-1; possible D gene TRBD1, 5 bases. CDR3 size: 15 residues. Trimming shortened V by 4 bases and J by 2 bases, and 17 bases separated the two germline ends. In germline, CDR1 is SQVTM, CDR2 ANQGSEA. The CDR3 nucleotides read TGCAGCGTTGGAACCGTTCGAGGGGCTAACACTGAAGCTTTCTTT. Its translation is CSVGTVRGANTEAFF. Drawing the rest from reference TRBV29-1 and TRBJ1-1, the complete variable domain is SAVISQKPSRDICQRGTSLTIQCQVDSQVTMMFWYRQQPGQSLTLIATANQGSEATYESGFVIDKFPISRPNLTFSTLTVSNMSPEDSSIYLCSVGTVRGANTEAFFGQGTRLTVV.

V usage is TRBV30 and J usage is TRBJ1-2; D possibly corresponds to TRBD1 (6 bases). CDR1 and CDR2 (germline): GTSNPN, SVGIG (reference sequence). The V gene lost 4 bases and the J gene lost 0 bases, with 12 bases spanning the gap. This CDR3 is built from 14 residues. The CDR3 is CAWNRDNANYGYTF. As DNA, the CDR3 is TGTGCCTGGAACCGGGACAACGCTAACTATGGCTACACCTTC. The variable domain in full, completed from reference TRBV30 and TRBJ1-2, reads SQTIHQWPATLVQPVGSPLSLECTVEGTSNPNLYWYRQAAGRGLQLLFYSVGIGQISSEVPQNLSASRPQDRQFILSSKKLLLSDSGFYLCAWNRDNANYGYTFGSGTRLTVV.

V gene TRBV7-3 combines with J gene TRBJ2-5, with 7 bases matching TRBD1. Trimming cost V 1 base and J 1 base; bases outside gene matches: 3. CDR3 length equals 15 residues. CDR1 is SGHTA and CDR2 is FQGTGA in the germline V gene. The CDR3 region has the DNA TGTGCCAGCAGCTTAAGAGGGGGCAGCCAAGAGACCCAGTACTTC. Protein: CASSLRGGSQETQYF. The whole variable domain, remainder taken from reference TRBV7-3 and TRBJ2-5, is GAGVSQTPSNKVTEKGKYVELRCDPISGHTALYWYRQSLGQGPEFLIYFQGTGAADDSGLPNDRFFAVRPEGSVSTLKIQRTERGDSAVYLCASSLRGGSQETQYFGPGTRLLVL.